Listed here are 18 T cell receptor beta chains from one sample, sequenced in a study of shared clonotypes between healthy human individuals. CD45RO-negative cells were positively selected for CCR7, leaving out terminally differentiated effector memory CD45RA+ cells. Assay: immunoSEQ multiplex PCR; the TCRdb copy retains only in-frame clones and omits some. The sample contains roughly 2.1 million clones, 85% to 95% of which appear only once. The sequenced material came from naive CD8+ T cells from PBMCs. These receptor sequences come from a young man in good health. Some clones in this sample may be carry-over from other donors' samples.

The chain combines TRBV5-4 with TRBJ1-3, with a weak D call TRBD1 (5 bases). This CDR3 region has 15 residues. The ends were cut back, 3 bases at V and 0 bases at J, with 10 bases in the middle. CDR1 and CDR2 from the germline V gene are SGHNT and YYREEE (reference sequence). As DNA, the CDR3 is TGTGCCAGCAGCTCAGGGACGGCCTCTGGAAACACCATATATTTT. This sequence encodes CASSSGTASGNTIYF.

This chain joins TRBV27 and TRBJ2-7; a weak D match, TRBD2 (5 bases). Germline values: CDR1 MNHEY, CDR2 SMNVEV (reference sequence). The ends were cut back, 0 bases at V and 3 bases at J, with 9 bases in the middle. This CDR3 spans 14 amino acids. As DNA, the CDR3 is TGTGCCAGCAGTTTATCAGCCGGGGTCTACGAGCAGTACTTC. The encoded protein is CASSLSAGVYEQYF.

The chain combines TRBV5-1 with TRBJ2-7; TRBD2 might be the D (6 bases). Trimming left V 5 bases short and J 1 base short, with 19 bases between. CDR1 is SGHRS and CDR2 is YFSETQ in the germline V gene. This CDR3 is 16 amino acids long. CDR3 residues: CASSPEGPKRSYEQYF. CDR3 DNA: TGCGCCAGCAGTCCGGAGGGCCCCAAGAGGTCCTACGAGCAGTACTTC.

The chain employs TRBV7-9 and TRBJ2-1, with TRBD1 matching over 9 bases. Germline values: CDR1 SEHNR, CDR2 FQNEAQ (reference sequence). The CDR3 covers 15 residues. The V and J ends lost 5 bases and 7 bases, in that order; junction bases with no gene match: 9. For the CDR3, the DNA is TGTGCCAGCAGCCCCCGGACAGGGGTTAGGAATGAGCAGTTCTTC. This codes for CASSPRTGVRNEQFF.

The chain links TRBV30 to TRBJ2-5; D may be TRBD2 (6 bases). Trimming took off 3 bases at V and 4 bases at J, with 12 bases between the two ends. The germline V gene encodes CDR1 GTSNPN and CDR2 SVGIG (reference sequence). The length of the CDR3 is 13 residues. CDR3 sequence (DNA): TGTGCCTGGAGCCTCGGAGGGCCAGAGACCCAGTACTTC. It codes for CAWSLGGPETQYF. The full variable domain, completed using reference TRBV30 and TRBJ2-5, is SQTIHQWPATLVQPVGSPLSLECTVEGTSNPNLYWYRQAAGRGLQLLFYSVGIGQISSEVPQNLSASRPQDRQFILSSKKLLLSDSGFYLCAWSLGGPETQYFGPGTRLLVL.

The chain employs TRBV30 and TRBJ2-3; 7 nucleotides match TRBD2. The CDR3 is made up of 16 amino acids. V lost 2 bases to trimming and J lost 0 bases; unmatched junction nucleotides: 8. The V gene's germline CDR1 is GTSNPN and CDR2 SVGIG (reference sequence). The CDR3 nucleotides are TGTGCCTGGAGTACGCGGGAGACACTTAGCACAGATACGCAGTATTTT. Translation gives CAWSTRETLSTDTQYF.

V usage is TRBV27 and J usage is TRBJ2-2; D ambiguous. The CDR3 is made up of 19 amino acids. The germline V gene encodes CDR1 MNHEY and CDR2 SMNVEV (reference sequence). V lost 2 bases and J lost 5, with 24 bases in between. CDR3 residues: CASSLESPGPPGWTGELFF. The CDR3 DNA reads TGTGCCAGCAGTTTAGAAAGCCCTGGGCCCCCAGGTTGGACCGGGGAGCTGTTTTTT.

V is TRBV15 and J is TRBJ1-5; weak D call: TRBD1 (6 bases). CDR3 length: 15 residues. Germline CDR1 and CDR2: LNHNV and YYDKDF (reference sequence). Trimming cost V 3 bases and J 5 bases, with 14 bases left between them. CDR3 residues: CATSSLAQGYQPQHF. CDR3 sequence (DNA): TGTGCCACCAGCAGTCTTGCGCAGGGGTATCAGCCCCAGCATTTT.

The V and J genes are TRBV6-5 and TRBJ2-1; perhaps TRBD1 as D (5 bases). V shed 1 base and J shed 10 bases, with 11 bases lying between them. CDR1 and CDR2 (germline): MNHEY, SVGAGI. The CDR3 runs 13 residues. The CDR3 region is CASSYLGVREQFF. The CDR3 region has the DNA TGTGCCAGCAGTTACTTAGGGGTCCGGGAGCAGTTCTTC.

The V gene is TRBV21-1, the J gene TRBJ2-7; the table assigns TRBD1, which was not confirmed against the DNA. TRBV21-1 is marked as a pseudogene. This CDR3 spans 13 amino acids. Here the CDR3 reads CASSPLGAGGQYF. CDR3 nucleotides: TGTGCCAGCAGCCCTTTGGGGGCAGGCGGGCAGTACTTC.

V usage is TRBV29-1 and J usage is TRBJ1-5; D is unresolved. This CDR3 comprises 13 residues. V lost 4 bases to trimming and J lost 3 bases, with 10 bases between them. Germline V gives CDR1 SQVTM, CDR2 ANQGSEA. Written as DNA, the CDR3 is TGCAGCGTTGTGGACGGACTCAATCAGCCCCAGCATTTT. Protein: CSVVDGLNQPQHF.

V is TRBV7-9 and J is TRBJ2-3; D unclear. Trimming stripped 1 base from V and 1 base from J, with 12 bases between. Germline V gene data show CDR1 as SEHNR and CDR2 as FQNEAQ (reference sequence). The CDR3 sequence is 16 residues long. The CDR3 loop is CASSLEVSRRTDTQYF. Here the CDR3 DNA reads TGTGCCAGCAGCTTAGAGGTTTCCAGGCGCACAGATACGCAGTATTTT.

Written as DNA, the CDR3 is TGTGCCTGGAGCCTTCACGCCGTTCTTACCTATAATTCACCCCTCCACTTT. Protein product: CAWSLHAVLTYNSPLHF. The chain couples TRBV30 to TRBJ1-6; D uncertain. V was trimmed by 3 bases and J by 2 bases, leaving 17 bases between them. This CDR3 comprises 17 residues. Germline V CDR1 and CDR2: GTSNPN, SVGIG (reference sequence).

J is TRBJ2-7 and V is TRBV7-2; no clear D gene. The CDR3 length is 13 residues. V lost 5 bases to trimming and J lost 2 bases, with 10 bases between them. The V gene's germline CDR1 is SGHTA and CDR2 FQGNSA. CDR3 loop: CASSPRLPYEQYF. In nucleotides, the CDR3 is TGTGCCAGCAGCCCGCGACTCCCCTACGAGCAGTACTTC.

The chain is built from TRBV9 and TRBJ2-7, with a tentative D call TRBD1 (6 bases). The V and J ends lost 3 bases and 1 base respectively, with 20 bases between them. The germline CDR1 and CDR2 sequences are SGDLS and YYNGEE. CDR3 length equals 17 residues. The CDR3 sequence is CASSGEGRTVRSYEQYF. DNA of the CDR3: TGTGCCAGCAGCGGAGAGGGGCGGACAGTGAGGTCCTACGAGCAGTACTTC. Together with reference TRBV9 and TRBJ2-7, the CDR3 gives the full variable domain: DSGVTQTPKHLITATGQRVTLRCSPRSGDLSVYWYQQSLDQGLQFLIQYYNGEERAKGNILERFSAQQFPDLHSELNLSSLELGDSALYFCASSGEGRTVRSYEQYFGPGTRLTVT.

The V and J genes are TRBV29-1 and TRBJ2-7, with D possibly matching TRBD2 (5 bases). This CDR3 region has 11 residues. V lost 7 bases and J 3 bases, leaving 10 bases between the germline ends. In germline, CDR1 is SQVTM, CDR2 ANQGSEA. The CDR3 sequence: CSADEGYEQYF. The CDR3 DNA is TGCAGCGCAGACGAGGGCTACGAGCAGTACTTC.

The chain combines TRBV7-9 with TRBJ2-7, with TRBD2 matching over 11 bases. J gave up 2 bases and V 1 base, and 7 bases lay outside the gene matches. The CDR3 loop spans 17 amino acids. CDR1 and CDR2 (germline): SEHNR, FQNEAQ (reference sequence). CDR3 sequence reads: CASSLDRPSGRPYEQYF. CDR3 in DNA: TGTGCCAGCAGCTTAGATCGTCCTAGCGGGAGGCCCTACGAGCAGTACTTC.

About this clone: This sample includes further DNA sequences coding for the same CDR3. The J gene is TRBJ2-3, the V gene TRBV9; D perhaps matches TRBD2 (5 bases). CDR1 and CDR2 (germline): SGDLS, YYNGEE. This CDR3 comprises 15 residues. V shed 0 bases and J shed 1 base, with 9 bases lying between them. The CDR3 region is CASSVGGSGTDTQYF. In DNA form, the CDR3 reads TGTGCCAGCAGCGTAGGAGGTAGCGGCACAGATACGCAGTATTTT.